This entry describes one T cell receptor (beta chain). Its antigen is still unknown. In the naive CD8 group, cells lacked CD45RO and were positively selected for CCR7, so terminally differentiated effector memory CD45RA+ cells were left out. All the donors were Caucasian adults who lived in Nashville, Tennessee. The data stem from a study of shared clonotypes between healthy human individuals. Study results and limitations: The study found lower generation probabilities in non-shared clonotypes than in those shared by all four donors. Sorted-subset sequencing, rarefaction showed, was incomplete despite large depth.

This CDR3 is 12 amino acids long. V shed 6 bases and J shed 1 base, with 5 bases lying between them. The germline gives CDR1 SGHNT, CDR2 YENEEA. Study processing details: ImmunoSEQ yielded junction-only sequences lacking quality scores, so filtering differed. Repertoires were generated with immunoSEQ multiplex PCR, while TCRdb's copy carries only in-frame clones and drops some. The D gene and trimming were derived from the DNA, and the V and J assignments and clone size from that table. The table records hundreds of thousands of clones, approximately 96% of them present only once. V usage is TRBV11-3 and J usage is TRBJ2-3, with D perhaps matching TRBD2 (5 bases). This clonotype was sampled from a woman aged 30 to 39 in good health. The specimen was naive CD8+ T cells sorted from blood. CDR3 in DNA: TGTGCCAGCAGTAGCGGCACAGATACGCAGTATTTT. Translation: CASSSGTDTQYF.